This section outlines one T cell receptor (beta chain) sequence together with its context. The antigen remains undetermined. The data were taken from a study of cytomegalovirus exposure and HLA in healthy donors. Whole-study results and caveats: Cytomegalovirus-associated TCR beta chains were listed, numbering more than 150. A few of the chains that were CMV-associated were confirmed in vitro to be specific for CMV antigens. A classifier reportedly called cytomegalovirus status with high sensitivity and specificity. The majority of TCR sequences were rare, yet some public TCRs appeared in many donors.

With V trimmed by 6 bases and J by 6 bases, 16 bases remained unmatched. The germline gives CDR1 SNHLY, CDR2 FYNNEI. CDR3 length: 17 amino acids. The protocol was immunoSEQ multiplex PCR, while the TCRdb copy is restricted to in-frame clones and leaves out a portion. Of just over 20,000 clones detected, 95% to 97% appear once; the ten largest clones hold 10%. Input material: PBMCs. The V and J genes are TRBV2 and TRBJ1-2, with 10 nucleotides matching TRBD1. The source of this sequence is a man aged 25-45 years in good health and CMV-seropositive. CDR3 in amino acids: CASSERFGTGDQDGYTF. DNA for the CDR3: TGTGCCAGCAGCGAGCGCTTCGGGACAGGGGATCAGGATGGCTACACCTTC.